Below, one T cell receptor (beta chain) is given with its context. Its cognate antigen is unknown. This record comes from a study of follicular helper T cells after annual influenza vaccination. Study-level information: For some subjects, blood spans the 2013-2014, 2014-2015 and 2015-2016 annual vaccinations. Findings of the study overall: Just roughly 9-22% of cells analyzed had recovered productive TCRB sequences.

TCRB sequencing was done at Survey resolution level. Profiled with immunoSEQ multiplex PCR; TCRdb holds only in-frame clones, not every one. This sample carries over 8,500 clones, 75% to 85% of them seen once, and the ten largest clones take 4.1%. With V trimmed by 4 bases and J by 4 bases, 10 bases remained unmatched. Per the germline V gene, CDR1 is KGHSH and CDR2 is LQKENI. CDR3 length: 15 residues. The time point here: 2015-2016 season, 7 days after influenza vaccination. Vaccine contraindications, substance abuse, HIV/AIDS, active malignancy and active illness excluded donors. The receptor comes from an adult who received the influenza vaccine. The sample in question was CXCR5+ CD38- circulating T follicular helper cells from blood, obtained 7 days after influenza vaccination. As for subset: circulating Tfh, non-naive CD4+CXCR5+PD-1+ (ICOS+CD38+ or ICOS-CD38-). V and J are TRBV18 and TRBJ2-7, with 7 bases aligning to TRBD1. The CDR3 here is CASSLPGTVQYEQYF. In DNA, the CDR3 is TGTGCCAGCTCACTCCCCGGGACAGTTCAATACGAGCAGTACTTC.